The T cell receptor (beta chain) described here comes from a study of blood T cells in healthy people across ages. Study-wide results and limits: A greater number of naive CD4+ cells and higher diversity distinguished long-lived donors from aged donors.

Concerning this clonotype: Its antigen is not identified.

A second PCR of 7 to 11 cycles used a sample-barcoded 5' primer and a J-beta primer mix. TCRdb reprocessed the 5' RACE reads with MiXCR, giving one entry per CDR3 protein. The table has about 580,000 distinct CDR3 sequences, roughly 43% seen once. The V end was cut by 2 bases, the J end by 2 bases, with 10 bases between. The CDR3 runs 15 residues. The germline CDR1 and CDR2 sequences are LGHDT and YNNKEL (reference sequence). The chain carries TRBV3-1 and TRBJ2-1; D may be TRBD2 (6 bases). Sequenced material: blood. This receptor was identified in a man at least 80 years old in good health. In nucleotides, the CDR3 is TGTGCCAGCAGCCAACTTGCGGGGACCTACAATGAGCAGTTCTTC. Its translation: CASSQLAGTYNEQFF.